This T cell receptor (beta chain) is drawn from a study of T cell changes during pregnancy in multiple sclerosis (dated by TCRdb to about 2019). About the investigation overall: The study looked at changes in the T cell repertoire across pregnancy in women with multiple sclerosis.

The germline V gene yields KGHSY for CDR1 and FQNENV for CDR2. Taken from cysteine to phenylalanine, the CDR3 has 16 residues. Left in the record is the CDR3 DNA by itself, 48 bases read in frame from the first base. Trimming removed 4 bases from V and 3 bases from J; the gene matches leave 7 bases unexplained. About this clone itself: Its antigen specificity is not known. Per-base qualities were not stored, and no clone one base away is much larger.

The library was produced with the immunoSEQ multiplex PCR assay. This immuneACCESS table, as held by TCRdb, lists in-frame sequences with V and J called but not all clones. Of the missing ones, under half trace to an unresolved V gene in checked studies; the others have no known cause. The sample table contains roughly 90,000 clones; only one count was recorded for under 95% of them. In total, the top ten clones hold 1.5% to 2% of the sample. The input for sequencing was peripheral blood, taken in the first trimester of pregnancy. Rearrangement joined TRBV16 to TRBJ1-1; TRBD1 aligns with 11 central bases. This sequence originates from a female donor in good health, enrolled as a control in a pregnancy study. The CDR3 here reads CASSPAGTGGYTEAFF. The DNA is as follows: TGTGCCAGCAGCCCCGCCGGGACAGGGGGATACACTGAAGCTTTCTTT.